This TCR beta chain was observed in a study of regulatory T cells in long-lasting Graves disease. CDR3-region Arm-PCR and iRepertoire HTBI primers produced the TCR beta libraries. TCRdb reanalysed the multiplex PCR reads using MiXCR and keeps one entry per CDR3 protein. In the table there are about 220,000 distinct CDR3 sequences, around 19% of which are singletons. V was pared by 7 bases and J by 2 bases, with 12 bases between. The CDR3 is made up of 13 amino acids. Germline-derived CDR1 and CDR2 are MGHRA and YSYEKL. Noted time point: newly diagnosed GD, antithyroid drugs for less than 3 months. Preparation of the TCR library used RNA extracted from PBMCs. This clonotype appeared a few times. In addition, the sample was reused for a study of T cells in Graves' hyperthyroidism and ophthalmopathy. That paper adds: Blood also showed most of the thyroid clonotypes that were expanded above 0.001.

Here the sequenced sample was peripheral blood mononuclear cells (PBMCs), taken at new diagnosis, from a patient treated with antithyroid drugs. The V and J genes are TRBV4-1 and TRBJ2-7; D may match TRBD1 or TRBD2 (6 bases each). The receptor comes from a woman aged 30 to 39 with Graves disease. The CDR3 is CASTPGAAYEQYF. CDR3 sequence (DNA): TGCGCCAGCACGCCGGGGGCCGCCTACGAGCAGTACTTC.